These 21 T cell receptor beta chains were all obtained from the same sample, sequenced in a study of T cells in localized non-small cell lung cancer. TCRdb's copy holds only in-frame clones and misses some; the assay was immunoSEQ multiplex PCR. The table shows 25,000 to 35,000 clones, with about 89% occurring only once. Sequences were derived from peripheral blood, sampled before any cancer treatment. The source of these receptors is a woman aged 40-70 years with stage I lung adenocarcinoma.

The chain links TRBV9 to TRBJ2-7; 7 bases are a match to TRBD1. The CDR3 extends over 15 amino acids. The V gene end was trimmed by 2 bases and the J gene end by 6 bases; junction bases not matched to a gene: 11. Germline V CDR1 and CDR2: SGDLS, YYNGEE. CDR3 loop: CASSVQLGRGSEQYF. The CDR3 DNA follows: TGTGCCAGCAGCGTGCAATTAGGCAGGGGGTCCGAGCAGTACTTC.

The chain recombines TRBV19 with TRBJ1-1; tentative D call: TRBD1 (5 bases). This CDR3 has 14 residues. CDR1 LNHDA and CDR2 SQIVND come from the germline V gene (reference sequence). The V end lost 7 bases, the J end lost 4 bases, and 16 bases lay between the germline ends. The CDR3 DNA reads TGTGCCAGTACAGAGACCCGGGGCGGCACTGAAGCTTTCTTT. Translating it yields CASTETRGGTEAFF.

This chain links TRBV30 with TRBJ2-3; D not resolved. The CDR3 loop spans 13 amino acids. With 0 bases removed from V and 1 base from J, the gap between germline ends came to 5 bases. The germline CDR1 and CDR2 sequences are GTSNPN and SVGIG (reference sequence). CDR3 bases: TGTGCCTGGAGTGTTACTCGCACAGATACGCAGTATTTT. It encodes CAWSVTRTDTQYF.

The chain links TRBV9 to TRBJ2-1; possibly TRBD1 or TRBD2 for D (5 bases each). The germline CDR1 and CDR2 sequences are SGDLS and YYNGEE. The CDR3 runs 18 residues. Trimming removed 0 bases at V and 5 bases at J, with 21 bases between. DNA for the CDR3: TGTGCCAGCAGCGTAGAAACCGGGGCAGGAAGATATAACAATGAGCAGTTCTTC. Protein product: CASSVETGAGRYNNEQFF.

V usage is TRBV9 and J usage is TRBJ2-7, with a possible D match to TRBD2 (6 bases). Looked up from germline, CDR1 is SGDLS and CDR2 is YYNGEE. With 5 bases removed from V and 1 base from J, the gap between germline ends came to 16 bases. This CDR3 comprises 15 residues. CDR3 protein: CASSRTGALSYEQYF. CDR3 in DNA: TGTGCCAGCAGTCGAACGGGAGCCCTTTCCTACGAGCAGTACTTC.

The chain recombines TRBV7-2 with TRBJ2-1; TRBD2 might be the D (6 bases). V was trimmed by 3 bases and J by 6 bases, leaving 9 bases between them. This CDR3 region has 13 residues. Per the germline V gene, CDR1 is SGHTA and CDR2 is FQGNSA. CDR3 amino acids: CASSFTEGNEQFF. The CDR3 region has the DNA TGTGCCAGCAGCTTTACGGAGGGCAATGAGCAGTTCTTC.

Only one count was recorded for this clone. This chain joins TRBV4-3 and TRBJ1-2, with D possibly TRBD1 on 5 matching bases. The ends were cut back, 0 bases at V and 2 bases at J, with 16 bases in the middle. CDR3 size: 17 residues. Germline V gives CDR1 LGHNA, CDR2 YSLEER. CDR3 nucleotide sequence: TGCGCCAGCAGCCAAGACTTACCCCGGGACGGAAACTATGGCTACACCTTC. Translating it yields CASSQDLPRDGNYGYTF.

The V call is TRBV27, the J call TRBJ2-3; 7 bases agree with TRBD2. From germline, CDR1 is MNHEY and CDR2 SMNVEV (reference sequence). The J segment lost 7 bases and the V segment lost 2 bases, leaving 9 bases of the junction unmatched. The length of the CDR3 is 15 residues. The CDR3 coding sequence is TGTGCCAGCAGTTTAGGGGCGGGAGCTAGGAATACGCAGTATTTT. Translation gives CASSLGAGARNTQYF.

This sequence joins TRBV6-5 and TRBJ1-5; tentative D call: TRBD1 (5 bases). This CDR3 is 14 amino acids long. V was trimmed by 7 bases and J by 2 bases, leaving 12 bases between them. CDR1 is MNHEY, CDR2 SVGAGI, per germline. In DNA form, the CDR3 reads TGTGCCAGCACCCCGGCACAGGGCAATCAGCCCCAGCATTTT. Translating gives CASTPAQGNQPQHF.

The chain is built from TRBV7-3 and TRBJ2-5; tentative D call: TRBD2 (5 bases). CDR1 is SGHTA and CDR2 is FQGTGA in the germline V gene. The length of the CDR3 is 13 residues. Trimming left V 6 bases short and J 5 bases short, with 13 bases between. CDR3 loop: CASRRAPGETQYF. CDR3 in DNA: TGTGCCAGCAGGAGGGCCCCCGGGGAGACCCAGTACTTC.

This clone was seen only a few times. The CDR3 bases are TGTGCCAGCAGCTTACAGGGGGCGTCCGACGAGCAGTACTTC. Its translation is CASSLQGASDEQYF. The chain has TRBV11-3 and TRBJ2-7; 8 nucleotides match TRBD1. CDR1 is SGHNT, CDR2 YENEEA, per germline. V shed 2 bases and J 5 bases; nucleotides not matched to a gene: 5. The CDR3 has 14 amino acids.

The chain combines TRBV7-2 with TRBJ1-2, with 8 nucleotides matching TRBD1. Germline lookup yields CDR1 SGHTA and CDR2 FQGNSA. The junction had 5 bases not matched to a gene; V was cut back by 4 bases and J by 7 bases. The CDR3 consists of 13 residues. The CDR3 is CASSSGQAGGYTF. The DNA of the CDR3 is TGTGCCAGCAGCTCGGGACAGGCAGGTGGCTACACCTTC.

This chain connects TRBV7-2 to TRBJ1-3; no clear D gene. The CDR3 is 13 amino acids. CDR1 SGHTA and CDR2 FQGNSA come from the germline V gene. Trimming pared 5 bases from V and 4 bases from J, leaving 9 bases between. In nucleotides, the CDR3 is TGTGCCAGCAGCCCGACGAAAGGAAACACCATATATTTT. It specifies CASSPTKGNTIYF.

V usage is TRBV7-9 and J usage is TRBJ1-1, with no clear D. The CDR3 covers 14 residues. The V end was cut by 5 bases, the J end by 6 bases, with 16 bases between. Germline lookup yields CDR1 SEHNR and CDR2 FQNEAQ (reference sequence). The CDR3 reads CASSLGGRTAEAFF. DNA of the CDR3: TGTGCCAGCAGCCTCGGAGGGCGGACGGCTGAAGCTTTCTTT.

The chain joins TRBV30 to TRBJ2-5, with 10 bases matching TRBD2. The CDR3 consists of 15 residues. After removal of 3 bases from V and 5 bases from J, the junction contained 9 bases not matched to a gene. Germline V CDR1 and CDR2: GTSNPN, SVGIG (reference sequence). In DNA, the CDR3 is TGTGCCTGGAGCCCAGGACTAGCGGTCACCGAGACCCAGTACTTC. Translated: CAWSPGLAVTETQYF. Together with reference TRBV30 and TRBJ2-5, the CDR3 gives the full variable domain: SQTIHQWPATLVQPVGSPLSLECTVEGTSNPNLYWYRQAAGRGLQLLFYSVGIGQISSEVPQNLSASRPQDRQFILSSKKLLLSDSGFYLCAWSPGLAVTETQYFGPGTRLLVL.

This chain connects TRBV7-2 to TRBJ1-1; 10 bases are a match to TRBD1. The V gene's germline CDR1 is SGHTA and CDR2 FQGNSA. Trimming took 5 bases from V and 7 from J; bases not matched to a gene: 7. The length of the CDR3 is 14 residues. DNA for the CDR3: TGTGCCAGCAGCCCCCGCAGGGACAGGGGTGAAGCTTTCTTT. Translation: CASSPRRDRGEAFF.

The chain employs TRBV5-6 and TRBJ1-1, with D unclear. V lost 1 base, J lost 0 bases, and 13 bases lay in between. Germline V gene sequence: CDR1 SGHDT, CDR2 YYEEEE. The CDR3 runs 16 residues. CDR3: CASSLRVERMNTEAFF. The DNA for the CDR3 is TGTGCCAGCAGCTTGAGAGTTGAGAGAATGAACACTGAAGCTTTCTTT.

This clone was observed a handful of times. This chain joins TRBV11-3 and TRBJ2-1, with D maybe TRBD1 (6 bases). The CDR3 is 14 residues long. Germline CDR1 and CDR2: SGHNT and YENEEA. V was cut by 6 bases and J by 0 bases, with 9 bases left in between. The CDR3 DNA reads TGTGCCAGCAGGGTGGACAGCTCCTACAATGAGCAGTTCTTC. This sequence encodes CASRVDSSYNEQFF.

This clone appeared a single time. This rearrangement joins TRBV27 to TRBJ2-5, with 7 bases aligning to TRBD1. After removal of 7 bases from V and 7 bases from J, the junction contained 6 bases not matched to a gene. CDR1 is MNHEY, CDR2 SMNVEV, per germline (reference sequence). CDR3 length equals 12 residues. The CDR3 DNA sequence: TGTGCCAGCACTAACAGGGGTGGGACCCAGTACTTC. Its protein product is CASTNRGGTQYF.

The chain is built from TRBV9 and TRBJ2-1, with 10 bases fitting TRBD2. Germline CDR1 SGDLS, CDR2 YYNGEE. V was pared by 2 bases and J by 7 bases, with 6 bases of the junction left unmatched. The CDR3 loop spans 15 amino acids. CDR3 region: CASSVSGRRVNEQFF. DNA of the CDR3: TGTGCCAGCAGCGTTAGCGGGAGGAGGGTAAATGAGCAGTTCTTC.

The rearrangement joins TRBV19 to TRBJ1-2; D is undetermined. The germline CDR1 and CDR2 sequences are LNHDA and SQIVND (reference sequence). This CDR3 comprises 13 residues. V shed 2 bases and J shed 2 bases, with 6 bases lying between them. The CDR3 is CASSISGNYGYTF. The CDR3 nucleotides are TGTGCCAGTAGTATAAGCGGGAACTATGGCTACACCTTC.